The 10 T cell receptor beta chains reported below all come from one sample, sequenced in a study of blood T cells in healthy people across ages. A sample-barcoded 5' primer and a J-beta primer mix were used in a second PCR of roughly 7 to 11 cycles. TCRdb re-analysed the 5' RACE reads in MiXCR, keeping a single row per CDR3 protein. Here the sample spans approximately 800,000 distinct CDR3 sequences, approximately 60% being singletons. Material: blood. The source is a man in his forties in good health.

The V and J genes are TRBV2 and TRBJ2-7; 7 bases agree with TRBD2. Germline trimming cut 3 bases from V and 5 bases from J; bases unmatched to any gene: 13. The CDR3 has 16 amino acids. Germline CDR1 reads SNHLY; CDR2 reads FYNNEI. CDR3 bases: TGTGCCAGCAGTGATAGCGGGCCGGGGCCGTACGACGAGCAGTACTTC. Protein sequence: CASSDSGPGPYDEQYF. The entire variable domain, with the rest obtained from reference TRBV2 and TRBJ2-7, is as follows: EPEVTQTPSHQVTQMGQEVILRCVPISNHLYFYWYRQILGQKVEFLVSFYNNEISEKSEIFDDQFSVERPDGSNFTLKIRSTKLEDSAMYFCASSDSGPGPYDEQYFGPGTRLTVT.

The gene calls are TRBV9 and TRBJ2-5, with 8 positions matching TRBD1. The V segment lost 0 bases and the J segment 12 bases; nucleotides outside the gene matches: 4. The CDR3 runs 12 residues. CDR1 is SGDLS, CDR2 YYNGEE, per germline. In DNA, the CDR3 is TGTGCCAGCAGCGTAGGTGGGGACAGGAAGTACTTC. Translated: CASSVGGDRKYF.

This clonotype was seen more than once but under ten times. The chain employs TRBV29-1 and TRBJ1-2, with D perhaps matching TRBD1 (5 bases). The CDR3 covers 12 residues. Trimming took 7 bases from V and 6 from J, leaving 15 bases between them. Germline-derived CDR1 and CDR2 are SQVTM and ANQGSEA. This CDR3 is CSASEGIHGYTF. The CDR3 DNA sequence: TGCAGCGCCTCGGAGGGGATACATGGCTACACCTTC.

The sample holds a few counts of this clonotype. V and J are TRBV6-1 and TRBJ2-7; 9 bases match TRBD1. The ends lost 0 bases at V and 4 bases at J; junction bases unmatched: 4. The germline gives CDR1 MNHNS, CDR2 SASEGT. The CDR3 is 15 residues long. The CDR3 loop reads CASSEAGQGSYEQYF. Written as DNA, the CDR3 is TGTGCCAGCAGTGAAGCGGGACAGGGCTCTTACGAGCAGTACTTC.

This clonotype was counted between two and nine times. A single base separates this from a much larger clone, so it may be a read error. The CDR3 sequence is CSVAGLIVNEQYF. The CDR3 bases are TGCAGCGTTGCCGGGCTCATTGTAAATGAGCAGTACTTC. The rearrangement links TRBV29-1 to TRBJ2-5; D is ambiguous. The CDR3 totals 13 residues. Looked up from germline, CDR1 is SQVTM and CDR2 is ANQGSEA. V gave up 4 bases and J gave up 11 bases, with 20 bases separating them. The variable domain in full, completed from reference TRBV29-1 and TRBJ2-5, reads SAVISQKPSRDICQRGTSLTIQCQVDSQVTMMFWYRQQPGQSLTLIATANQGSEATYESGFVIDKFPISRPNLTFSTLTVSNMSPEDSSIYLCSVAGLIVNEQYFGPGTRLLVL.

This clonotype was detected only a few times. The V call is TRBV6-5, the J call TRBJ2-7, with D perhaps matching TRBD2 (6 bases). V was cut by 2 bases and J by 3 bases, with 23 bases left in between. This CDR3 region has 18 residues. Germline V gene lookup returns CDR1 MNHEY and CDR2 SVGAGI. The CDR3 loop reads CASSYGSSTGTRFYEQYF. The CDR3 nucleotides are TGTGCCAGCAGTTACGGGTCTTCGACCGGGACTCGGTTCTACGAGCAGTACTTC.

This clonotype was found a few times. The chain links TRBV29-1 to TRBJ2-1; D remains ambiguous. Germline V CDR1 and CDR2: SQVTM, ANQGSEA. The CDR3 is made up of 13 amino acids. The germline V and J ends were trimmed by 4 bases and 1 base, with 8 bases remaining between them. The chain's CDR3 is CSVGRRSYNEQFF. As DNA, the CDR3 is TGCAGCGTTGGTCGCAGGTCCTACAATGAGCAGTTCTTC.

The chain employs TRBV6-5 and TRBJ2-1, with no clear D. V lost 0 bases and J 9 bases, leaving 15 bases between the germline ends. From germline, CDR1 is MNHEY and CDR2 SVGAGI. The CDR3 spans 15 residues. The DNA for the CDR3 is TGTGCCAGCAGTTACTCGAGAGGTGGGATTGGTGAGCAGTTCTTC. Its protein is CASSYSRGGIGEQFF.

Remarks on this clonotype: Its ends do not fully match the called genes, so a read error is possible. The CDR3, as DNA: TGTGCCAGCAGTGTAGAGCTCAGGGGTATACCCCCCCACTTT. It yields the protein CASSVELRGIPPHF. This chain connects TRBV6-1 to TRBJ1-6, with TRBD1 as a possible D gene (6 bases). The CDR3 extends over 14 amino acids. From germline, CDR1 is MNHNS and CDR2 SASEGT.

CDR3 region: CASSYRASVYYGYTF. CDR3 in DNA: TGTGCCAGCAGTTACCGAGCGTCCGTCTACTATGGCTACACCTTC. This chain uses TRBV6-2 or TRBV6-3 with TRBJ1-2; D call uncertain. The CDR3 has 15 residues. Trimming removed 2 bases at V and 3 bases at J, with 13 bases between. Germline loops: CDR1 MNHEY, CDR2 SVGEGT.